A selection of T cell receptor beta chains follows, all from one sample in a study of T cell repertoires in cytomegalovirus infection. Via MiXCR, TCRdb re-called the reads, giving one row per CDR3 protein. Altogether 290,000 or so distinct CDR3 sequences are present, about 9.1% being singletons, with the ten largest covering less than 3%. Sample: PBMCs. The source of these receptors is a human donor in good health (CMV status not recorded). Some clones in this sample may be carry-over from other donors' samples. Both conserved end residues are part of each CDR3. D genes are given only for firm matches. Size tells how often a clone was seen (once, few, many) or the class of an expanded clone, and some rows leave it out.

d_gene	j_gene	abundance	v_gene	CDR3nt	CDR3aa
TRBD2	TRBJ2-1	.	TRBV20-1	TGCAGTGCAGACTCCGGGACTAGCGGTTACAATGAGCAGTTCTTC	CSADSGTSGYNEQFF
TRBD1	TRBJ2-3	many	TRBV6-5	TGTGCCAGCAGTTACTCGATCGGGACAGGGGCAGATACGCAGTATTTT	CASSYSIGTGADTQYF
TRBD1	TRBJ1-2	many	TRBV28	TGTGCCAGCAGAAGGACAGGGGGTGGCTACACCTTC	CASRRTGGGYTF
.	TRBJ1-2	.	TRBV29-1	TGCAGCGTTGAATCAGGGGCGAGGTATGGCTACACCTTC	CSVESGARYGYTF
TRBD2	TRBJ2-3	.	TRBV20-1	TGCAGTGCCCCAGCGGGGGGCACAGATACGCAGTATTTT	CSAPAGGTDTQYF
TRBD1	TRBJ2-2	.	TRBV7-3	TGTGCCAGCAGCATACGGTCAGGGGGTACCGGGGAGCTGTTTTTT	CASSIRSGGTGELFF
.	TRBJ1-5	few	TRBV7-9	TGTGCCAGCAGCCCAACGGGGGGGGATCAGCCCCAGCATTTT	CASSPTGGDQPQHF
.	TRBJ1-1	many	TRBV27	TGTGCCAGCTCCGGGACACCCCTAGGGAAAGCTTTCTTT	CASSGTPLGKAFF
.	TRBJ1-1	many	TRBV20-1	TGCAGTGCTAGGAATCAGGGGAGTAGGAACACTGAAGCTTTCTTT	CSARNQGSRNTEAFF
.	TRBJ2-1	many	TRBV6-2/TRBV6-3	TGTGCCAGCAACCCGGGGAGCTTGGCCTACAATGAGCAGTTCTTC	CASNPGSLAYNEQFF
TRBD1	TRBJ1-2	.	TRBV5-5	TGTGCCAGCAGCTTGAGAGCCGGGACAGGGGCGAACTATGGCTACACCTTC	CASSLRAGTGANYGYTF
TRBD2	TRBJ2-1	.	TRBV4-2	TGTGCCAGCAGCCAAGATCCCTCTATTAGCGGGGGTTACAATGAGCAGTTCTTC	CASSQDPSISGGYNEQFF
.	TRBJ2-5	.	TRBV12-3/TRBV12-4	TGTGCCAGCAGTCGGCGGGACTTGAAGTACCAAGAGACCCAGTACTTC	CASSRRDLKYQETQYF
.	TRBJ1-5	many	TRBV19	TGTGCCAGTATCCTCGGGGGGAATAGCAATCAGCCCCAGCATTTT	CASILGGNSNQPQHF
TRBD1	TRBJ1-1	many	TRBV6-6	TGTGCCAGCAGTTACTCGAGGGACAGGGTGGGGAACACTGAAGCTTTCTTT	CASSYSRDRVGNTEAFF
.	TRBJ1-5	.	TRBV5-1	TGCGCCAGCAGCTTGGAAAGGGGCGGCCAGCCCCAGCATTTT	CASSLERGGQPQHF
TRBD2	TRBJ2-3	many	TRBV6-4	TGTGCCAGCAGTGACGGCTTGGGACTAGCGGGGGGTACGCAGTATTTT	CASSDGLGLAGGTQYF
.	TRBJ1-1	many	TRBV20-1	TGCAGTGCTAGGGACCATCGGAACACTGAAGCTTTCTTT	CSARDHRNTEAFF
TRBD1	TRBJ1-1	.	TRBV20-1	TGCAGTGCCCCGGGACAGAGGATCATGAACACTGAAGCTTTCTTT	CSAPGQRIMNTEAFF
TRBD2	TRBJ2-3	many	TRBV20-1	TGCAGTGCTCCTAACAAGCAATTCGGACTAGCCCTAGGGACAGATACGCAGTATTTT	CSAPNKQFGLALGTDTQYF
.	TRBJ1-1	many	TRBV6-5	TGTGCCAGCAGTTACTCGACGGGGGGCAGGTACACTGAAGCTTTCTTT	CASSYSTGGRYTEAFF
.	TRBJ2-7	many	TRBV5-1	TGCGCCAGCAGCGGGGGGTCAGCCTACGAGCAGTACTTC	CASSGGSAYEQYF
TRBD2	TRBJ2-3	many	TRBV7-2	TGTGCCAGCAGCTCTAGCGGGGCACTCGATACGCAGTATTTT	CASSSSGALDTQYF
.	TRBJ2-1	many	TRBV7-3	TGTGCCAGCAGCTTAACCAGGAATCACAATGAGCAGTTCTTC	CASSLTRNHNEQFF